A selection of T cell receptor beta chains follows, all from one sample in a study of blood T cell repertoires in COVID-19. This table comes from immunoSEQ multiplex PCR, and its TCRdb copy is limited to in-frame clones, with some not included. The sample records 60,000 to 90,000 clones, 84% being singletons. The sample comprised peripheral blood. These receptors came from a man in his fifties with acute or convalescent COVID-19. Both conserved end residues are part of each CDR3. D genes are given only for firm matches. Part of the rows lack a size; the others show once, few, many or a class for expanded clones.

j_call v_call d_call clone_size cdr3_aa cdr3_nt
TRBJ2-1 TRBV11-3 TRBD2 - CASSLDGTSGNEQFF TGTGCCAGCAGCTTAGATGGGACTAGCGGCAATGAGCAGTTCTTC
TRBJ2-5 TRBV11-2 TRBD1 - CASSFGTGSPQETQYF TGTGCCAGCAGCTTCGGGACAGGGAGCCCTCAAGAGACCCAGTACTTC
TRBJ2-4 TRBV6-2/TRBV6-3 TRBD2 - CASSRSSGGENIQYF TGTGCCAGCAGCAGAAGTAGCGGGGGGGAAAACATTCAGTACTTC
TRBJ2-7 TRBV10-2 - - CASREGGGEQYF TGCGCCAGCAGAGAGGGGGGAGGCGAGCAGTACTTC
TRBJ1-6 TRBV9 - - CASSLGGAYNSPLHF TGTGCCAGCAGCCTCGGCGGGGCCTATAATTCACCCCTCCACTTT
TRBJ1-2 TRBV6-5 - few CASSYSSSEIYGYTF TGTGCCAGCAGTTACTCTAGCTCAGAAATCTATGGCTACACCTTC
TRBJ1-2 TRBV7-8 - - CASSLALRTAYGYTF TGTGCCAGCAGCTTAGCTTTAAGGACAGCCTATGGCTACACCTTC
TRBJ2-3 TRBV4-1 TRBD2 - CASSQVWTSGGLTDTQYF TGCGCCAGCAGCCAAGTTTGGACTAGCGGGGGGCTCACAGATACGCAGTATTTT
TRBJ1-6 TRBV30 TRBD1 - CAWSRQGRTPLHF TGTGCCTGGAGTCGACAGGGGAGAACACCCCTCCACTTT
TRBJ1-6 TRBV5-1 TRBD1 - CASSAGTGGRIQSPLHF TGCGCCAGCAGCGCCGGGACAGGGGGTAGAATACAGTCACCCCTCCACTTT
TRBJ1-1 TRBV7-9 - - CASSDGPGQAFF TGTGCCAGCAGCGATGGGCCAGGGCAAGCTTTCTTT
TRBJ2-5 TRBV5-1 TRBD1 - CASSWTGSGETQYF TGCGCCAGCAGCTGGACAGGGTCAGGGGAGACCCAGTACTTC
TRBJ1-2 TRBV27 TRBD1 - CASSLAGGAGGYTF TGTGCCAGCAGTTTAGCAGGGGGCGCGGGTGGCTACACCTTC
TRBJ1-1 TRBV20-1 - - CSASSGGANTEAFF TGCAGTGCTAGTTCCGGAGGGGCGAACACTGAAGCTTTCTTT
TRBJ2-1 TRBV3-1/TRBV3-2 TRBD2 - CASSQGTSGRGQREQFF TGTGCCAGCAGCCAAGGGACTAGCGGGAGGGGACAACGTGAGCAGTTCTTC
TRBJ2-3 TRBV5-1 - few CASSLEADTDTQYF TGCGCCAGCAGCTTGGAAGCGGACACAGATACGCAGTATTTT
TRBJ1-6 TRBV6-5 TRBD1 - CASSLQGANHSPLHF TGTGCCAGCAGTTTACAGGGGGCGAATCATTCACCCCTCCACTTT
TRBJ1-3 TRBV14 - - CASSQDRNTIYF TGTGCCAGCAGCCAAGACAGAAACACCATATATTTT
TRBJ2-1 TRBV7-3 TRBD2 - CASKGGVADEQFF TGTGCCAGCAAGGGAGGGGTTGCGGATGAGCAGTTCTTC
TRBJ2-2 TRBV3-1/TRBV3-2 - - CASSQDTHTGELFF TGTGCCAGCAGCCAAGACACACACACCGGGGAGCTGTTTTTT
TRBJ1-2 TRBV6-6 - - CASSPAPQGSGYGYTF TGTGCCAGCAGTCCGGCCCCCCAGGGGAGCGGCTATGGCTACACCTTC
TRBJ2-5 TRBV7-3 TRBD1 - CASSSTGVGETQYF TGTGCCAGCAGCTCGACAGGGGTTGGGGAGACCCAGTACTTC
TRBJ2-2 TRBV27 - - CASSFQEENGELFF TGTGCCAGCAGTTTCCAGGAAGAGAACGGGGAGCTGTTTTTT
TRBJ1-2 TRBV10-3 - - CAIGGGYGYTF TGTGCCATCGGGGGGGGCTATGGCTACACCTTC
TRBJ1-1 TRBV11-3 TRBD1 - CASSYEQGSTEAFF TGTGCCAGCAGCTACGAACAGGGGAGCACTGAAGCTTTCTTT
TRBJ2-1 TRBV2 TRBD1 - CASSETGVEGIF TGTGCCAGCAGTGAAACAGGGGTCGAAGGGATCTTC
TRBJ2-1 TRBV4-3 TRBD1 - CASSLTGTGIGNEQFF TGCGCCAGCAGCCTAACCGGGACAGGGATCGGGAATGAGCAGTTCTTC
TRBJ1-1 TRBV7-2 TRBD1 - CASSLGGTVNTEAFF TGTGCCAGCAGCTTAGGTGGGACAGTGAACACTGAAGCTTTCTTT
TRBJ2-2 TRBV30 - - CAWSESRDYTGELFF TGTGCCTGGAGTGAATCCCGGGATTACACCGGGGAGCTGTTTTTT
TRBJ1-1 TRBV7-3 TRBD1 - CASSDAGGTEAFF TGTGCCAGCAGCGACGCAGGGGGCACTGAAGCTTTCTTT
TRBJ2-2 TRBV19 TRBD1 - CASSKTPGTGTLRELFF TGTGCCAGTAGTAAAACCCCCGGGACAGGGACGCTCAGGGAGCTGTTTTTT
TRBJ2-3 TRBV13 TRBD2 - CASSLRTSGGTDTQYF TGTGCCAGCAGCTTGAGGACTAGCGGGGGCACAGATACGCAGTATTTT
TRBJ1-2 TRBV18 - - CASSPENNYGYTF TGTGCCAGCTCACCAGAGAATAACTATGGCTACACCTTC
TRBJ1-4 TRBV5-8 - - CASSLALAGNPSGEEEKLFF TGTGCCAGCAGCTTGGCGTTGGCGGGGAACCCCTCGGGAGAGGAGGAAAAACTGTTTTTT
TRBJ1-4 TRBV28 - once CASHQIRSNEKLFF TGTGCCAGCCACCAGATCCGTTCTAATGAAAAACTGTTTTTT